Listed here are 16 T cell receptor beta chains from one sample, sequenced in a study of shared clonotypes between healthy human individuals. Generated by immunoSEQ multiplex PCR, the TCRdb table keeps only in-frame clones and is missing some. Among millions of clones listed, approximately 94% were seen once. CD8 cells regarded as naive lacked CD45RO, were positively chosen for CCR7, and omitted terminally differentiated effector memory CD45RA+ cells. Sequenced material: naive CD8+ T cells from PBMCs. The receptors were sampled from a man younger than 35 in good health. Some clones in this sample may be carry-over from other donors' samples.

V and J are TRBV7-9 and TRBJ2-7, with D possibly TRBD2 on 5 matching bases. The germline CDR1 and CDR2 sequences are SEHNR and FQNEAQ (reference sequence). Trimming removed 3 bases from V and 5 bases from J, with 20 bases in between. The CDR3 has 16 amino acids. CDR3 coding DNA: TGTGCCAGCAGCTTGCCTCGTGCGGGCAAAGTGAACGAGCAGTACTTC. Protein sequence: CASSLPRAGKVNEQYF. Supplemented by reference TRBV7-9 and TRBJ2-7, the full variable domain reads DTGVSQNPRHKITKRGQNVTFRCDPISEHNRLYWYRQTLGQGPEFLTYFQNEAQLEKSRLLSDRFSAERPKGSFSTLEIQRTEQGDSAMYLCASSLPRAGKVNEQYFGPGTRLTVT.

About this clone: This sample includes further DNA sequences coding for the same CDR3. V and J are TRBV15 and TRBJ2-3; 8 bases map to TRBD2. The CDR3 is made up of 15 amino acids. V shed 1 base, J shed 4 bases, and the junction held 4 bases outside the gene matches. Germline lookup yields CDR1 LNHNV and CDR2 YYDKDF (reference sequence). The CDR3 protein is CATSRVAGGPDTQYF. The CDR3 region has the DNA TGTGCCACCAGCAGAGTGGCGGGAGGCCCAGATACGCAGTATTTT.

The chain employs TRBV25-1 and TRBJ2-7; D not certain. The germline V gene encodes CDR1 MGHDK and CDR2 SYGVNS. The CDR3 totals 15 residues. Trimming removed 3 bases at V and 2 bases at J, with 14 bases between. The CDR3 bases are TGTGCCAGCAGTGACCTGGAAAAAATCCCCTACGAGCAGTACTTC. Protein sequence: CASSDLEKIPYEQYF.

This clone turned up a few times. Other DNA sequences from this sample encode an identical CDR3 as well. V and J are TRBV15 and TRBJ2-7, with 9 bases aligning to TRBD1. This CDR3 has 14 residues. Looked up from germline, CDR1 is LNHNV and CDR2 is YYDKDF (reference sequence). V lost 1 base and J lost 3; bases outside the gene matches: 1. This CDR3 is CATSRGTGDYEQYF. In DNA form, the CDR3 reads TGTGCCACCAGCAGAGGGACAGGGGACTACGAGCAGTACTTC. The whole variable domain, remainder taken from reference TRBV15 and TRBJ2-7, is DAMVIQNPRYQVTQFGKPVTLSCSQTLNHNVMYWYQQKSSQAPKLLFHYYDKDFNNEADTPDNFQSRRPNTSFCFLDIRSPGLGDTAMYLCATSRGTGDYEQYFGPGTRLTVT.

The chain combines TRBV28 with TRBJ1-5, with no clear D. V lost 10 bases and J lost 3, with 16 bases in between. CDR3 length: 14 amino acids. CDR1 MDHEN and CDR2 SYDVKM come from the germline V gene. The CDR3 region is CATYDRHLNQPQHF. The CDR3 coding sequence is TGTGCCACCTACGACCGACACCTCAATCAGCCCCAGCATTTT.

The chain couples TRBV5-4 to TRBJ2-1; D uncertain. Trimming pared 2 bases from V and 10 bases from J, leaving 7 bases between. Germline lookup yields CDR1 SGHNT and CDR2 YYREEE (reference sequence). This CDR3 has 11 amino acids. The CDR3 DNA sequence: TGTGCCAGCAGCTTCCACGGGGAGCAGTTCTTC. This sequence encodes CASSFHGEQFF.

The chain uses TRBV18 and TRBJ2-5, with D perhaps matching TRBD1 or TRBD2 (5 bases each). There are 18 residues in the CDR3. Germline V lookup: CDR1 KGHSH, CDR2 LQKENI. Trimming took off 3 bases at V and 1 base at J, with 21 bases between the two ends. For the CDR3, the DNA is TGTGCCAGCTCACCGCCACTTGGCTCGGGACGGCCCCAAGAGACCCAGTACTTC. Translating it yields CASSPPLGSGRPQETQYF.

With respect to this clone: This same CDR3 is encoded by further DNA sequences in the sample. J is TRBJ2-2 and V is TRBV9, with 7 nucleotides matching TRBD2. CDR1 is SGDLS and CDR2 is YYNGEE in the germline V gene. With 2 bases clipped from V and 4 bases from J, the junction kept 2 bases outside the gene matches. CDR3 length equals 14 residues. The chain's CDR3 is CASSVGGSTGELFF. The CDR3, as DNA: TGTGCCAGCAGCGTCGGGGGGAGCACCGGGGAGCTGTTTTTT.

The V gene is TRBV5-8, the J gene TRBJ2-1, with D tentatively TRBD1 (6 bases). This CDR3 spans 15 amino acids. The germline V gene encodes CDR1 SGHTS and CDR2 YDEGEE. The V end was cut by 4 bases, the J end by 6 bases, with 17 bases between. The CDR3 region has the DNA TGTGCCAGCAGCGGCAACCCGGGACATAGCAATGAGCAGTTCTTC. It translates to CASSGNPGHSNEQFF.

About this clone: Other DNA sequences within the sample encode an identical CDR3. This chain joins TRBV29-1 and TRBJ2-1, with D perhaps matching TRBD1 or TRBD2 (5 bases each). V was clipped by 3 bases and J by 0 bases, with 9 bases between them. Germline V gene sequence: CDR1 SQVTM, CDR2 ANQGSEA. The CDR3 totals 14 residues. The CDR3: CSVDGGTSYNEQFF. The CDR3 bases are TGCAGCGTTGATGGGGGAACCTCCTACAATGAGCAGTTCTTC.

This clone was observed once. This chain connects TRBV28 to TRBJ1-2; TRBD1 is a possible D gene (5 bases). The V gene lost 5 bases and the J gene lost 5 bases, with 12 bases spanning the gap. This CDR3 comprises 13 residues. Germline CDR1 MDHEN, CDR2 SYDVKM. DNA for the CDR3: TGTGCCAGCAGTCGGGACGGCAGTTATGGCTACACCTTC. Translated: CASSRDGSYGYTF.

A remark on this clone: Within the sample, other DNA sequences also encode this same CDR3. This rearrangement joins TRBV15 to TRBJ1-1; 7 nucleotides agree with TRBD1. Per the germline V gene, CDR1 is LNHNV and CDR2 is YYDKDF (reference sequence). This CDR3 comprises 15 residues. The V gene end was trimmed by 1 base and the J gene end by 4 bases; junction bases not matched to a gene: 6. In nucleotides, the CDR3 is TGTGCCACCAGCAGAGGAGTAGAGGGGGCCACTGAAGCTTTCTTT. Protein product: CATSRGVEGATEAFF.

This sequence joins TRBV11-2 and TRBJ2-1, with D possibly TRBD2 on 6 matching bases. The CDR3 totals 14 residues. Germline assignment: CDR1 SGHAT and CDR2 FQNNGV. V was pared by 1 base and J by 5 bases, with 9 bases between. The CDR3 reads CASSLGGGDNEQFF. DNA of the CDR3: TGTGCCAGCAGCTTAGGGGGAGGCGACAATGAGCAGTTCTTC.

Concerning this clone: At the DNA level, this CDR3 is encoded by other sequences in the same sample as well. The chain uses TRBV27 and TRBJ2-1, with D tentatively TRBD1 (6 bases). V lost 4 bases and J 4 bases, leaving 14 bases between the germline ends. This CDR3 comprises 15 residues. Germline assignment: CDR1 MNHEY and CDR2 SMNVEV (reference sequence). The CDR3 DNA reads TGTGCCAGCAGTTCTCGACAGGCAGATTACAATGAGCAGTTCTTC. Protein: CASSSRQADYNEQFF.

The chain carries TRBV9 and TRBJ1-4; D gene unclear. V lost 1 base and J lost 5, with 12 bases in between. CDR1 is SGDLS, CDR2 YYNGEE, per germline. The CDR3 spans 15 residues. CDR3 sequence: CASSVKGRKNEKLFF. In nucleotides, the CDR3 is TGTGCCAGCAGCGTAAAAGGACGGAAAAATGAAAAACTGTTTTTT.

The CDR3 DNA reads as TGTGCCAGCAGCTTGGCGTCGGGGGCCAGGTATGGCTACACCTTC. Translating it yields CASSLASGARYGYTF. The chain uses TRBV5-6 and TRBJ1-2; tentative D call: TRBD1 (6 bases). CDR1 and CDR2 from the germline V gene are SGHDT and YYEEEE. This CDR3 comprises 15 residues. Trimming stripped 0 bases from V and 5 bases from J, with 14 bases between.